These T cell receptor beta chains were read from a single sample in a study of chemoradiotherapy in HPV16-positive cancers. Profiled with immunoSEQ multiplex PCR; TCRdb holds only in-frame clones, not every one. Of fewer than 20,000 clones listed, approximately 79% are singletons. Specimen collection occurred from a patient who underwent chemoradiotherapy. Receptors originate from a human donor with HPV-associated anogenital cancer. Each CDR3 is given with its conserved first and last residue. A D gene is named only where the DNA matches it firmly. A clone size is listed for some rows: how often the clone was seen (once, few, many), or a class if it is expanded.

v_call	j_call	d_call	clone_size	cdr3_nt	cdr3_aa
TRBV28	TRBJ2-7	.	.	TGTGCCAGCGCCTCCTACGAGCAGTACTTC	CASASYEQYF
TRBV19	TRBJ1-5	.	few	TGTGCCAGTAGTACAGGGGTCCACTATAGCAATCAGCCCCAGCATTTT	CASSTGVHYSNQPQHF
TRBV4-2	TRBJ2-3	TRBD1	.	TGTGCCAGCAGCCTAACCGGGACAGGGGGCACAGATACGCAGTATTTT	CASSLTGTGGTDTQYF
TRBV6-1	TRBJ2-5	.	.	TGTGCCAGCAGCATTTCCAAGACGGGGCGGGAGACCCAGTACTTC	CASSISKTGRETQYF
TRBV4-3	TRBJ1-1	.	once	TGCGCCAGCAGCCAAGATAGTACGGCAGGGGAAGGTTTCTTT	CASSQDSTAGEGFF
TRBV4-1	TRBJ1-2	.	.	TGCGCCAGCAGCCAAGGCCAGGTTGGCTACACCTTC	CASSQGQVGYTF
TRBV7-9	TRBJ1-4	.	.	TGTGCCAGCACCTTGCCCCCGAATGAAAAACTGTTTTTT	CASTLPPNEKLFF
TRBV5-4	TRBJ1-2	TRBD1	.	TGTGCCAGCAGCCCCGGTCAAAGGGGGCATGCCTATGGCTACACCTTC	CASSPGQRGHAYGYTF
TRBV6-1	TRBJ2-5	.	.	TGTGCCAGCAGTGAGTATGGCAGGCAAGAGACCCAGTACTTC	CASSEYGRQETQYF
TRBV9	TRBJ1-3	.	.	TGTGCCAGCAGCGGCCTATCTGGAAACACCATATATTTT	CASSGLSGNTIYF
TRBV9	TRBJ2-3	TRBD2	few	TGTGCCAGCAGCGTAGTTCCTAGCGGAAACACAGATACGCAGTATTTT	CASSVVPSGNTDTQYF
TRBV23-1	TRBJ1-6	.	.	TGCGCCAGCAGTCAAAAACCCCCTCGACGGGAGGGTAATTCACCCCTCCACTTT	CASSQKPPRREGNSPLHF
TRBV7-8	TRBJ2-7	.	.	TGTGCCAGCACCAGACGAGGGACATCAGTCTACGAGCAGTACTTC	CASTRRGTSVYEQYF
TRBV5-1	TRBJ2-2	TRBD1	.	TGCGCCAGCAGCTTGGTTGGGACAGGGGGAACCGGGGAGCTGTTTTTT	CASSLVGTGGTGELFF
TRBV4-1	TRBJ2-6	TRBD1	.	TGCGCCAGCAGCCTGGGACAGTACTACTCTGGGGCCAACGTCCTGACTTTC	CASSLGQYYSGANVLTF
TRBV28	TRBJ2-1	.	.	TGTGCCAGCAGTTTAGGCGGCCTCTCCTACAATGAGCAGTTCTTC	CASSLGGLSYNEQFF
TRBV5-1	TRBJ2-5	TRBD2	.	TGCGCCAGCAGCTTGGCACCGGGACTAGCGGGGGGGTACCAAGAGACCCAGTACTTC	CASSLAPGLAGGYQETQYF
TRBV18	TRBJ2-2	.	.	TGTGCCAGCTCTTACACCCTAGGGGACACCGGGGAGCTGTTTTTT	CASSYTLGDTGELFF
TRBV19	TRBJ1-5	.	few	TGTGCCAGTAGTATAGACGGGCGGGACAATCAGCCCCAGCATTTT	CASSIDGRDNQPQHF
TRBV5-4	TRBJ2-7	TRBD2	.	TGTGCCAGCAGCTTGTCTATCTCCGGGGGACTACTCCCCCACGAGCAGTACTTC	CASSLSISGGLLPHEQYF
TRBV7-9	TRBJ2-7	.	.	TGTGCCAGCAGCCCAGGCTGGGGGAGCTCCTACGAGCAGTACTTC	CASSPGWGSSYEQYF
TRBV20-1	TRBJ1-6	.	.	TGCAGTGCTATGGGTTTGTCACCCCTCCACTTT	CSAMGLSPLHF
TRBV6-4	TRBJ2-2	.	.	TGTGCCAGCAAGTTCGGAGGGGAAGCCGGGGAGCTGTTTTTT	CASKFGGEAGELFF
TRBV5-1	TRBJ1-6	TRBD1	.	TGCGCCAGCAGCTTGGTTCCAGGGGGCGCGGGTAATTCACCCCTCCACTTT	CASSLVPGGAGNSPLHF
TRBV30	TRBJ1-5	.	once	TGTGCCTGGAGTGTAGGGAGGTTAGGAGGGGCCCAGCATTTT	CAWSVGRLGGAQHF
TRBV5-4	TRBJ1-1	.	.	TGTGCCAGCAGCACGAGAGGGGTAGGGGCTGAAGCTTTCTTT	CASSTRGVGAEAFF
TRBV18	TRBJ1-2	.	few	TGTGCCAGCTCACCCCAACGACCGGGAAATCATAACTATGGCTACACCTTC	CASSPQRPGNHNYGYTF